This is a list of T cell receptor beta chains from one sample in a study of T cells in Graves' hyperthyroidism and ophthalmopathy. TCRdb recomputed calls from the multiplex PCR reads with MiXCR, one row per CDR3 protein. The sample contains hundreds of thousands of distinct CDR3 sequences, roughly a quarter of which appear only once. Material for sequencing was blood. The receptors originated from a woman aged 25 to 39 with Graves' ophthalmopathy. Each CDR3 is given with its conserved first and last residue. D genes are given only for firm matches. Some rows have no size entry. The others give once, few or many, or a class for an expanded clone.

V	J	size	D	length	DNA	CDR3
TRBV27	TRBJ2-7	-	-	12	TGTGCCAGCAGTTTCAGAGGGACAGAGCAGTACTTC	CASSFRGTEQYF
TRBV7-2	TRBJ1-3	-	-	14	TGTGCCTGTACGCAAGGGTCCTCTGGAAACACCATATATTTT	CACTQGSSGNTIYF
TRBV12-3/TRBV12-4	TRBJ2-5	-	TRBD2	14	TGTGCCAGCAGCGCAGGAGCGGGGGTGGAGACCCAGTACTTC	CASSAGAGVETQYF
TRBV11-2	TRBJ2-2	many	-	13	TGTGCCAGCAGCCAGGGGCAGACCGGGGAGCTGTTTTTT	CASSQGQTGELFF
TRBV7-8	TRBJ2-5	-	-	17	TGTGCCAGCAGCTTAGAGAGGCTAGCGTGGGAAAAAGAGACCCAGTACTTC	CASSLERLAWEKETQYF
TRBV6-1	TRBJ2-7	many	TRBD1	15	TGTGCCAGCAGTCAAAGGACAGGGGGCGGTTACGAGCAGTACTTC	CASSQRTGGGYEQYF
TRBV6-2/TRBV6-3	TRBJ2-5	-	-	15	TGTGCCAGCAGTTACTGGAGGGGGAGCCAAGAGACCCAGTACTTC	CASSYWRGSQETQYF
TRBV29-1	TRBJ1-1	many	-	10	TGCAGCGGTACGAACACTGAAGCTTTCTTT	CSGTNTEAFF
TRBV12-5	TRBJ2-5	-	-	14	TGTGCTAGTGGTTTGGGACAGGCCCAAGAGACCCAGTACTTC	CASGLGQAQETQYF
TRBV12-3/TRBV12-4	TRBJ1-2	-	-	15	TGTGCCAGCAGTCTGGGGGGGGGCGCCGGCTATGGCTACACCTTC	CASSLGGGAGYGYTF
TRBV27	TRBJ1-5	-	-	9	TGTGCCAGCAGCCGGCCCCAGCATTTT	CASSRPQHF
TRBV19	TRBJ2-2	many	-	13	TGTGCCAGTAGTATAGCCAGCAGCGGGGAGCTGTTTTTT	CASSIASSGELFF
TRBV30	TRBJ2-7	-	TRBD1	14	TGTGCCTGGGCCCTGGACAGGGGATCCTACGAGCAGTACTTC	CAWALDRGSYEQYF
TRBV10-3	TRBJ2-5	many	-	12	TGTGCCATCGGCCCCACCCGAGAGACCCAGTACTTC	CAIGPTRETQYF
TRBV4-1	TRBJ1-2	-	-	16	TGCGCCAGCAGCCACCCGACACAGGGAAGTAACTATGGCTACACCTTC	CASSHPTQGSNYGYTF
TRBV12-3/TRBV12-4	TRBJ2-5	many	-	13	TGTGCCAGCAGTTCGAGACAGGTAGAGACCCAGTACTTC	CASSSRQVETQYF
TRBV2	TRBJ2-7	-	-	13	TGTGCCAGCAGTTGGATGGAGGGCTACGAGCAGTACTTC	CASSWMEGYEQYF
TRBV11-1	TRBJ2-7	-	-	14	TGTGCCAGCAGCTCCCGACAGGATGTCTACGAGCAGTACTTC	CASSSRQDVYEQYF
TRBV5-5	TRBJ2-2	few	-	15	TGTGCCAGCAGCTTGGAGGGGTGGGACACCGGGGAGCTGTTTTTT	CASSLEGWDTGELFF
TRBV7-8	TRBJ2-3	-	TRBD1	18	TGTGCCAGCAGCTTCGTGACAGGGGCCGTCCGGGGCAATCAGCCCCAGTATTTT	CASSFVTGAVRGNQPQYF